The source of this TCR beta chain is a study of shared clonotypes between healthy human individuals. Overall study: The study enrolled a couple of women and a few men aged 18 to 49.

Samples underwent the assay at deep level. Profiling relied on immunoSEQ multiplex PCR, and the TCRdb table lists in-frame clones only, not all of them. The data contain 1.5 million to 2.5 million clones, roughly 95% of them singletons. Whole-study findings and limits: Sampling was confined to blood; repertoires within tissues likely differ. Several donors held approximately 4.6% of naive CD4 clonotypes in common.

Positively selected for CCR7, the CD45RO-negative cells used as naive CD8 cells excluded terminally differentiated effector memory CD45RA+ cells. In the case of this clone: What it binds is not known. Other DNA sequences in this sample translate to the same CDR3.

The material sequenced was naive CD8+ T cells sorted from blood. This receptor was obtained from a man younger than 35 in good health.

The CDR3, as DNA: TGTGCCAGCAGCTTAGGATCGGGGGACGAGCAGTACTTC. Protein: CASSLGSGDEQYF. V and J are TRBV5-6 and TRBJ2-7; the D gene is possibly TRBD2 (6 bases). The CDR3 extends over 13 amino acids. Germline V CDR1 and CDR2: SGHDT, YYEEEE. V lost 2 bases and J 5 bases, leaving 11 bases between the germline ends.